This TCR beta chain was profiled in a study of T cell responses to AZD1222 COVID-19 vaccine. Study-level results: Sampling that yielded the repertoires occurred only after the peak T cell response. An increase in Spike-specific TCR breadth and depth was observed after two AZD1222 doses. Most donors were white British, females outnumbered males, and clonal diversity was possibly underestimated.

This clone showed up just once. Antigen: not known. V lost 6 bases to trimming and J lost 3 bases, with 6 bases between them. This CDR3 is 12 amino acids long. CDR1 is ENHRY and CDR2 is SYGVKD in the germline V gene. Clones were read by immunoSEQ multiplex PCR, and TCRdb kept only the in-frame ones, dropping some. This table has about 130,000 clones, under 95% appearing once. The TCR sequence derives from an adult in good health. The chain is built from TRBV10-3 and TRBJ2-1; D unresolved. The source was peripheral blood, collected on day 0 of AZD1222 vaccination. The CDR3, as DNA: TGTGCCATCAGAGGGAACTACAATGAGCAGTTCTTC. Translated: CAIRGNYNEQFF.